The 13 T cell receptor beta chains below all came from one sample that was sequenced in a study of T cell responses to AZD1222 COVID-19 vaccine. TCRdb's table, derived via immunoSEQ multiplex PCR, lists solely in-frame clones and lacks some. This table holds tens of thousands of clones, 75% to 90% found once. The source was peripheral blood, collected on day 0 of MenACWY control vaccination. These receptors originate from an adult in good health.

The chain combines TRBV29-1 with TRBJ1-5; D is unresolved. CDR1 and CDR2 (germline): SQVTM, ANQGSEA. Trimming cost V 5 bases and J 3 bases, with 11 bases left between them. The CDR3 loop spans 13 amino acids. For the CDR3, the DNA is TGCAGCGTTCTTACCAGTAACAATCAGCCCCAGCATTTT. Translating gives CSVLTSNNQPQHF. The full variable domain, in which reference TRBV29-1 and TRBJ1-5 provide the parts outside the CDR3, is SAVISQKPSRDICQRGTSLTIQCQVDSQVTMMFWYRQQPGQSLTLIATANQGSEATYESGFVIDKFPISRPNLTFSTLTVSNMSPEDSSIYLCSVLTSNNQPQHFGDGTRLSIL.

The CDR3 DNA sequence: TGTGCCAGCAGCTTAGAGAGAAGGGGGAGGCCCCCTTCCTACGAGCAGTACTTC. It yields the protein CASSLERRGRPPSYEQYF. This sequence joins TRBV7-9 and TRBJ2-7, with D perhaps assigned TRBD1 or TRBD2 (6 bases each). CDR1 is SEHNR and CDR2 is FQNEAQ in the germline V gene (reference sequence). Trimming shortened V by 1 base and J by 1 base, and 20 bases separated the two germline ends. CDR3 length equals 18 residues.

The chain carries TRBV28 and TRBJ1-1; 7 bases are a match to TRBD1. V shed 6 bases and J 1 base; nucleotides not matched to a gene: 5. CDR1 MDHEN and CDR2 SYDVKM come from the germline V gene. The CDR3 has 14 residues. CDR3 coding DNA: TGTGCCAGCAGGCCGACAGGGAGGAACACTGAAGCTTTCTTT. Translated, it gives CASRPTGRNTEAFF.

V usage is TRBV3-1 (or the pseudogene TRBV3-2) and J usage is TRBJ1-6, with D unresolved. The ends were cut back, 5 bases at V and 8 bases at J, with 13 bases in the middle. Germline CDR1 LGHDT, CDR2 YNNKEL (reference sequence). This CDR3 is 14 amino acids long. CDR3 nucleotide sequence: TGTGCCAGCAGCGGGTACGGGGAATATTCACCCCTCCACTTT. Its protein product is CASSGYGEYSPLHF.

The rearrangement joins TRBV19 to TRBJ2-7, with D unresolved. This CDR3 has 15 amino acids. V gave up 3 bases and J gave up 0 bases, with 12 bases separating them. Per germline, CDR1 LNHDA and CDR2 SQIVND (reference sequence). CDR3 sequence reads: CASSMERSSSYEQYF. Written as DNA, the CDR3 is TGTGCCAGTAGTATGGAGAGGTCCAGCTCCTACGAGCAGTACTTC.

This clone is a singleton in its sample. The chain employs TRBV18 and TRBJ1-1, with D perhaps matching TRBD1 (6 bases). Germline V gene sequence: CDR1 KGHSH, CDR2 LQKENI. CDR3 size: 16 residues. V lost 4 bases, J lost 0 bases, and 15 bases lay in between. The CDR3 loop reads CASSQSGQNMNTEAFF. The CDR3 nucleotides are TGTGCCAGCTCACAAAGCGGACAGAACATGAACACTGAAGCTTTCTTT.

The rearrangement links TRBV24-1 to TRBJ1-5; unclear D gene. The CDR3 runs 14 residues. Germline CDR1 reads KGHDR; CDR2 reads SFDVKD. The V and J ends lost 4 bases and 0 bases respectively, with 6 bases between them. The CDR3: CATSESYSNQPQHF. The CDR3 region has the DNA TGTGCCACCAGTGAATCGTATAGCAATCAGCCCCAGCATTTT.

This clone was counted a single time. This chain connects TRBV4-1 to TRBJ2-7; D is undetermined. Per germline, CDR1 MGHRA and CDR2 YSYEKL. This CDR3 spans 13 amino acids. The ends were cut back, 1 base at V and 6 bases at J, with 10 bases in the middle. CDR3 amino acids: CASSQAATTEQYF. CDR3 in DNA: TGCGCCAGCAGCCAAGCAGCGACCACCGAGCAGTACTTC.

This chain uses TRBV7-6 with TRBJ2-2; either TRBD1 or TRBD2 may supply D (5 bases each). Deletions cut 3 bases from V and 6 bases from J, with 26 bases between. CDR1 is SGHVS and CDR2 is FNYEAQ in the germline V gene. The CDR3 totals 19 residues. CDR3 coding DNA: TGTGCCAGCAGCTTGCCGCGGAAAACTAGTGGGACGGTCTCCGGGGAGCTGTTTTTT. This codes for CASSLPRKTSGTVSGELFF.

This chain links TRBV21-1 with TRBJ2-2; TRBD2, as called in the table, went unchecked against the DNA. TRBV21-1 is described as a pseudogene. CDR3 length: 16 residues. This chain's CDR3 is CASSRKEGDLSGELFF. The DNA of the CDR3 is TGTGCCAGCAGCCGCAAAGAGGGTGACTTATCCGGGGAGCTGTTTTTT.

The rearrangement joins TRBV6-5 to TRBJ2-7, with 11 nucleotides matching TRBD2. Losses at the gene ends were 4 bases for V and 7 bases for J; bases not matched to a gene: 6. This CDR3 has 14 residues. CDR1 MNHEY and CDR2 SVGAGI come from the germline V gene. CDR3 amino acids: CASSWASGGREQYF. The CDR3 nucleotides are TGTGCCAGCAGTTGGGCTAGCGGGGGGAGGGAGCAGTACTTC.

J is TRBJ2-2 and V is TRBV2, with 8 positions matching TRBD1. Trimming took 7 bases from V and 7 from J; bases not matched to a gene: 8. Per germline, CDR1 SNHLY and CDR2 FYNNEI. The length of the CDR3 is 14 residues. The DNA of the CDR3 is TGTGCCAGCAACCGGGACAGGTCGGGCGGGGAGCTGTTTTTT. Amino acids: CASNRDRSGGELFF.

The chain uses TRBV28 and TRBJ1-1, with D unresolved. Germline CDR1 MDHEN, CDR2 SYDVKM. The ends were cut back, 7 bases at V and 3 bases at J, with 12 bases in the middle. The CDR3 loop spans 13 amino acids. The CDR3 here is CASTPTSYTEAFF. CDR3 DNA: TGTGCCAGCACCCCCACCTCCTACACTGAAGCTTTCTTT.